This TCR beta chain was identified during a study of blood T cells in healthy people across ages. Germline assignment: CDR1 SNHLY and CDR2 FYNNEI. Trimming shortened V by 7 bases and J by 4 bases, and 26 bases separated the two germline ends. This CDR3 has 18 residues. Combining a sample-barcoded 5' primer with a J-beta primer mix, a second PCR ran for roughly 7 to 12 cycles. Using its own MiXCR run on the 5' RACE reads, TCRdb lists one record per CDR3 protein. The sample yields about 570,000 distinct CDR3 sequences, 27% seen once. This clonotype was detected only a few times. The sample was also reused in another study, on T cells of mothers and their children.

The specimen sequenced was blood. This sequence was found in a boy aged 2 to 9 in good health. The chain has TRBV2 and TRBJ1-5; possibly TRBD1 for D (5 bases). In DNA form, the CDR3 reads TGTGCCAGCAACCGCCTCTCGGGACGGCGACAAACTAATCAGCCCCAGCATTTT. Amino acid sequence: CASNRLSGRRQTNQPQHF.